What follows is one T cell receptor (beta chain) and its context. The data derive from a study of cytomegalovirus exposure and HLA in healthy donors. V shed 4 bases, J shed 5 bases, and the junction held 7 bases outside the gene matches. Germline CDR1 reads SGHAT; CDR2 reads FQDESV (reference sequence). The CDR3 sequence is 15 residues long. The PCR had 60 Vbeta and 13 Jbeta primers. Profiled with immunoSEQ multiplex PCR; TCRdb holds only in-frame clones, not every one. The table has more than 95,000 clones, 69% seen once. The sequence came from a young man in good health and CMV-seronegative. What was sequenced was PBMCs. The rearrangement links TRBV11-1 to TRBJ2-1; TRBD2 agrees at 8 bases. The CDR3 reads CASSSRSAGDNEQFF. The DNA of the CDR3 is TGTGCCAGCAGCTCCCGATCAGCGGGGGACAATGAGCAGTTCTTC.